The clone carrying this T cell receptor (beta chain) was detected ten times or more. The antigen remains undetermined. The data were taken from a study of CD8 T cells in ankylosing spondylitis. Whole-study results and caveats: Ankylosing spondylitis blood appeared to be characterized by a TCR beta motif of about eight highly homologous variants. Prior literature has documented some motif variants in synovial fluid and blood from reactive arthritis. There was reportedly significant enrichment of clones that were disease-linked in matched ankylosing spondylitis synovial fluid.

By quantitative 5'-RACE with molecular barcodes, the TCR beta libraries were made. Via MiXCR, TCRdb re-called the 5' RACE reads, giving one row per CDR3 protein. The data contain about 240,000 distinct CDR3 sequences, over 8.5% of them seen just once; the ten biggest clones take up around 6.8%. Sequencing was done on a sample of blood, either unsorted or a sorted T cell fraction (not recorded which). The clonotype comes from a male donor with ankylosing spondylitis or in good health (not recorded which).

CDR3 in DNA: TGCGCCAGCAGCTGGCGGACGGAGAGCTCCTACGAGCAGTACTTC. Its protein is CASSWRTESSYEQYF. The rearrangement uses TRBV5-1 and TRBJ2-7; D remains ambiguous. This CDR3 comprises 15 residues. V was shortened by 3 bases and J by 0 bases, with 13 bases between the two germline ends. Germline V CDR1 and CDR2: SGHRS, YFSETQ.